Below, one TCR beta chain is given with its context. Other DNA sequences of this sample code for an identical CDR3. This record belongs to a study of blood T cell repertoires in COVID-19. Per the authors' pipeline: Reference gene primer amplification gave nucleated cell count estimates. Assay used: immunoSEQ multiplex PCR; TCRdb lists only in-frame clones, some missing. V and J calls and clone size come straight from that table; D and trimming were deduced from the DNA. The sample has under 350,000 clones; roughly 85% are singletons. The V segment lost 3 bases and the J segment 7 bases; nucleotides outside the gene matches: 5. The CDR3 spans 14 residues. From germline, CDR1 is SNHLY and CDR2 FYNNEI.

Sequenced input: peripheral blood. The genes are TRBV2 and TRBJ1-5, with 8 nucleotides matching TRBD1. The clonotype was recovered from a human donor in a cohort sampled during active COVID-19. CDR3 in DNA: TGTGCCAGCAGTGATACAGGGGGTCGACAGCCCCAGCATTTT. Its translation: CASSDTGGRQPQHF.